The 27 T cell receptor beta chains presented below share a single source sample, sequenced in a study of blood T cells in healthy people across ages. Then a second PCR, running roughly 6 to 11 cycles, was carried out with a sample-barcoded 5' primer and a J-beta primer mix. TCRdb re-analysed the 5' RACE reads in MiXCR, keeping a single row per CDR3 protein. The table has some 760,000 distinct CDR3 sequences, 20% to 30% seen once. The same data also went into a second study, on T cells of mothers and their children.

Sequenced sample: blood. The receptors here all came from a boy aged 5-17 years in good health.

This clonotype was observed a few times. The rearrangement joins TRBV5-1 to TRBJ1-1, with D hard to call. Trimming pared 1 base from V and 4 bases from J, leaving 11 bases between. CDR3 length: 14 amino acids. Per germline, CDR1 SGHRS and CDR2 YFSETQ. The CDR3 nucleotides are TGCGCCAGCAGCTTGAATCCCGGGGTCACTGAAGCTTTCTTT. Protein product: CASSLNPGVTEAFF.

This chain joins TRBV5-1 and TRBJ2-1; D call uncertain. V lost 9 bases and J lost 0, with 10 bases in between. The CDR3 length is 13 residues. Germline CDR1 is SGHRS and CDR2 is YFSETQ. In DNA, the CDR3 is TGCGCCACCCAGGACCTCTCCTACAATGAGCAGTTCTTC. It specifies CATQDLSYNEQFF.

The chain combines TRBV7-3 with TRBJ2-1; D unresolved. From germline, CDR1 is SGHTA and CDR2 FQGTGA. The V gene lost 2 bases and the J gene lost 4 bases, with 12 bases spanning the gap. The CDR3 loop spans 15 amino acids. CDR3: CASSLGPPSYNEQFF. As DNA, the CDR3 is TGTGCCAGCAGCTTAGGACCTCCTTCTTACAATGAGCAGTTCTTC.

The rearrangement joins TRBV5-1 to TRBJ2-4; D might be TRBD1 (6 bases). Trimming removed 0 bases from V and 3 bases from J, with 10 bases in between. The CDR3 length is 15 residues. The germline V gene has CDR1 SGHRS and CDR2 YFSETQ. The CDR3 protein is CASSLGTGFKNIQYF. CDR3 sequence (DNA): TGCGCCAGCAGCTTGGGAACAGGGTTCAAAAACATTCAGTACTTC.

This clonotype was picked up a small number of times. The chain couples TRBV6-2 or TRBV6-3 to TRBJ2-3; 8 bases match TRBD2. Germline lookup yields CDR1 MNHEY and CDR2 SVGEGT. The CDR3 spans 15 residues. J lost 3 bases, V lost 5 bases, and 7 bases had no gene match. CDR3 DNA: TGTGCCAGCAGTACGGAGCGGGGGTCAACAGATACGCAGTATTTT. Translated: CASSTERGSTDTQYF.

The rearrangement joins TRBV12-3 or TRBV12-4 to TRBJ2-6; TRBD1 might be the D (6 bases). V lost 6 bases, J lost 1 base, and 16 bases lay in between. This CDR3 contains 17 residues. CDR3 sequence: CASRPQGGPSGANVLTF. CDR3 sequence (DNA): TGTGCCAGCAGGCCACAAGGGGGACCATCTGGGGCCAACGTCCTGACTTTC.

The CDR3 DNA follows: TGTGCCAGCAGTTTATTTGACCAGGGAGGACTTACGGGGACCTTC. Translation gives CASSLFDQGGLTGTF. The rearrangement uses TRBV28 and TRBJ1-2, with a possible D match to TRBD1 (5 bases). Germline CDR1 and CDR2: MDHEN and SYDVKM. The CDR3 spans 15 residues. V lost 1 base and J 14 bases, leaving 23 bases between the germline ends.

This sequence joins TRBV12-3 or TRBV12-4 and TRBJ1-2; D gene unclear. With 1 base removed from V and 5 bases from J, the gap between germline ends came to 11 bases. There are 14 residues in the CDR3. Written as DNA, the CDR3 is TGTGCCAGCAGTTTAGTGTACGGAGCTTATGGCTACACCTTC. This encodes CASSLVYGAYGYTF.

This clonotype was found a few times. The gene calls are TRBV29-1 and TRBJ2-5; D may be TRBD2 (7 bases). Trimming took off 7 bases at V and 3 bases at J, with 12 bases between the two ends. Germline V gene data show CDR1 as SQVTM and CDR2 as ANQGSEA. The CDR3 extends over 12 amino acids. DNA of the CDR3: TGCAGCGCCGGGGGGCTTAAAGAGACCCAGTACTTC. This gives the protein CSAGGLKETQYF. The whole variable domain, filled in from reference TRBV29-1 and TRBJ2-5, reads SAVISQKPSRDICQRGTSLTIQCQVDSQVTMMFWYRQQPGQSLTLIATANQGSEATYESGFVIDKFPISRPNLTFSTLTVSNMSPEDSSIYLCSAGGLKETQYFGPGTRLLVL.

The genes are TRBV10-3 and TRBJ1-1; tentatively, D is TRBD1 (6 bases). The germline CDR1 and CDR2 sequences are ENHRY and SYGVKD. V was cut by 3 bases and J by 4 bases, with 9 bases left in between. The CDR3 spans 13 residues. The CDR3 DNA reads TGTGCCATCAGTGAACTAGGGGGCACTGAAGCTTTCTTT. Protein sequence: CAISELGGTEAFF.

This chain's CDR3 is CASSFRDHLTGELFF. CDR3 nucleotides: TGCGCCAGCAGCTTTAGAGATCATCTCACCGGGGAGCTGTTTTTT. V usage is TRBV5-1 and J usage is TRBJ2-2, with D unresolved. CDR1 and CDR2 from the germline V gene are SGHRS and YFSETQ. The CDR3 has 15 residues. The V end was cut by 2 bases, the J end by 4 bases, with 12 bases between.

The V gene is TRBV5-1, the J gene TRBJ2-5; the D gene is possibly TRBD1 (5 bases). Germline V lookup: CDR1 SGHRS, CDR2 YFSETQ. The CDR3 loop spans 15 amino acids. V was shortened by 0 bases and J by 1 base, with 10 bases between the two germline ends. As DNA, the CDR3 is TGCGCCAGCAGCTTGGCCGCAGGGATCCAAGAGACCCAGTACTTC. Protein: CASSLAAGIQETQYF.

The CDR3 nucleotides read TGCAGCGTGTCCGGACAGTACAGGGGCTATGGCTACACCTTC. Residues: CSVSGQYRGYGYTF. The rearrangement joins TRBV29-1 to TRBJ1-2, with 7 bases aligning to TRBD1. Looked up from germline, CDR1 is SQVTM and CDR2 is ANQGSEA. This CDR3 is built from 14 residues. The V and J ends lost 6 bases and 4 bases, in that order; junction bases with no gene match: 11.

The CDR3 nucleotides read TGTGCCAGCAGCCAAGCGGCAACCACTGAGACCCAGTACTTC. The encoded protein is CASSQAATTETQYF. This chain links TRBV4-2 with TRBJ2-5; no reliable D call. Germline V gene data show CDR1 as LGHNA and CDR2 as YNFKEQ. Deletions cut 1 base from V and 5 bases from J, with 11 bases between. There are 14 residues in the CDR3.

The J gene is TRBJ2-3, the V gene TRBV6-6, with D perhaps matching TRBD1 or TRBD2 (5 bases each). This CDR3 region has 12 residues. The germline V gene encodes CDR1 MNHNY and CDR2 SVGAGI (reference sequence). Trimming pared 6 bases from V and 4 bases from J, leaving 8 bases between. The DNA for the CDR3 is TGTGCCAGCAGCCGGGACGCAGATACGCAGTATTTT. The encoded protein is CASSRDADTQYF.

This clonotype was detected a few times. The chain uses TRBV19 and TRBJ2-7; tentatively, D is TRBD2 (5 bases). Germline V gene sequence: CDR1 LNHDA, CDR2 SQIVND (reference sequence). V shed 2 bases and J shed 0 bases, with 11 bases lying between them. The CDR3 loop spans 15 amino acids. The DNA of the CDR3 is TGTGCCAGTAGTATATGGTCGGGATTCTCCTACGAGCAGTACTTC. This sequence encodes CASSIWSGFSYEQYF.

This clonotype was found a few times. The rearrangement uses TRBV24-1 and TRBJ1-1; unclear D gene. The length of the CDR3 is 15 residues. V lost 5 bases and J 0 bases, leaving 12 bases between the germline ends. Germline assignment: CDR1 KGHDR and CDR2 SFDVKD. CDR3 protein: CATSGGNDMNTEAFF. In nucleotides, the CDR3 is TGTGCCACCAGTGGTGGCAACGACATGAACACTGAAGCTTTCTTT.

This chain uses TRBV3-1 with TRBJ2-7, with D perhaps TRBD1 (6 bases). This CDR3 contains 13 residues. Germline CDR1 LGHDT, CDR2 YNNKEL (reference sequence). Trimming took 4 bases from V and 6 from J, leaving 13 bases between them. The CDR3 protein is CASSLGTRGEQYF. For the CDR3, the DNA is TGTGCCAGCAGCCTAGGAACCAGGGGCGAGCAGTACTTC.

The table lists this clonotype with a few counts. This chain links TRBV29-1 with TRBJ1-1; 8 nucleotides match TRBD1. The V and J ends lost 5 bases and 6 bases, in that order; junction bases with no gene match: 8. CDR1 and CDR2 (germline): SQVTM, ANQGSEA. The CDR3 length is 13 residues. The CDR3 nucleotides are TGCAGCGTTCAGGTGACAGGGGACCCTGAAGCTTTCTTT. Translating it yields CSVQVTGDPEAFF.

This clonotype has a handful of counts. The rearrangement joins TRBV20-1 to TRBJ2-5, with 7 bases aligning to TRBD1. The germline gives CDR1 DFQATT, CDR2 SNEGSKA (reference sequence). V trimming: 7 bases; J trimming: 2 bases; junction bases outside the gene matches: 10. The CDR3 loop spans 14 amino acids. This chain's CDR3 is CSVGKTGLQETQYF. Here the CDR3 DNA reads TGCAGTGTCGGAAAGACAGGGCTGCAAGAGACCCAGTACTTC.

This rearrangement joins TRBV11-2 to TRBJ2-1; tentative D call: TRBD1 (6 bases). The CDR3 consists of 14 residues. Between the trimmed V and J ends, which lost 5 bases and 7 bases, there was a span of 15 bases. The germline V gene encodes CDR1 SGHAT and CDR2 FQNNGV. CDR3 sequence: CASSPQWGQNEQFF. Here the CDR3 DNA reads TGTGCCAGCAGCCCGCAGTGGGGGCAGAATGAGCAGTTCTTC.

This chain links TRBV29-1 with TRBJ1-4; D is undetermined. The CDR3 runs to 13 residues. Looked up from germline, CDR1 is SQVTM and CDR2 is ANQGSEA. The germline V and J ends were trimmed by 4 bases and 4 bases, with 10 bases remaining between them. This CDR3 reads CSVATSGNEKLFF. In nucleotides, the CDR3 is TGCAGCGTTGCGACGTCGGGTAATGAAAAACTGTTTTTT.

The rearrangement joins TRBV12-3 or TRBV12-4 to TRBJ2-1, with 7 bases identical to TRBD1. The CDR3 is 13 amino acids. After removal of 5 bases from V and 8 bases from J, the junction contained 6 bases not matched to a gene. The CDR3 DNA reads TGTGCCAGCAGTGGGGTAGGGGGCTATGAGCAGTTCTTC. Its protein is CASSGVGGYEQFF.

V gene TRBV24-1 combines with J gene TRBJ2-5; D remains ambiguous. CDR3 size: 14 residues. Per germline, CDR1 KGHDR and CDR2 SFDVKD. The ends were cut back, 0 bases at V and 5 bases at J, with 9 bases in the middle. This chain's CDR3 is CATSDLRVGETQYF. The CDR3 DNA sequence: TGTGCCACCAGTGATTTGAGAGTGGGGGAGACCCAGTACTTC.

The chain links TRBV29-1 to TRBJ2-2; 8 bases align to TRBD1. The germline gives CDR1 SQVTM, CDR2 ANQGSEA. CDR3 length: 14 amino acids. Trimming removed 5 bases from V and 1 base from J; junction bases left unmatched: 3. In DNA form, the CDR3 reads TGCAGCGTTAAACAGGGGGTGAACACCGGGGAGCTGTTTTTT. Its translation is CSVKQGVNTGELFF.

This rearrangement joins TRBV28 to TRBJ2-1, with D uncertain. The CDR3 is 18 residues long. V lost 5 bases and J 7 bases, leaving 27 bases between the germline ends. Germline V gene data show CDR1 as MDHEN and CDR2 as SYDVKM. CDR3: CASSLLIGQTLWPNEQFF. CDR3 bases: TGTGCCAGCAGTCTACTCATCGGCCAGACTCTATGGCCTAATGAGCAGTTCTTC.

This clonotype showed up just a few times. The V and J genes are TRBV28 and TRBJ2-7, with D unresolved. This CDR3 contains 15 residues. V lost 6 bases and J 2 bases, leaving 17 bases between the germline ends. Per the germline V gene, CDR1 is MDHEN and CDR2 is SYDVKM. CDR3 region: CASRPELYTTYEQYF. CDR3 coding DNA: TGTGCCAGCAGACCGGAATTGTACACTACCTACGAGCAGTACTTC.